A single T cell receptor (beta chain) is shown here with its context. Only in-frame clones appear in the TCRdb table, and some are missing; sequencing was by immunoSEQ multiplex PCR. The table lists around 25,000 clones, 82% of them singletons, with approximately 12% in the top ten. CDR1 MNHEY and CDR2 SMNVEV come from the germline V gene (reference sequence). The J segment lost 2 bases and the V segment lost 8 bases, leaving 15 bases of the junction unmatched. The CDR3 runs to 18 residues. This sample was included in a study of T cells in tumors after PD-1 blockade. The clonotype originates from a human donor with basal cell carcinoma. The rearrangement links TRBV27 to TRBJ2-1; 10 bases match TRBD2. The sequencing here drew on PBMCs, taken after anti-PD-1 treatment. CDR3 region: CASLGKGRSGGAYNEQFF. In DNA form, the CDR3 reads TGTGCCAGCCTCGGGAAGGGGCGGAGCGGGGGGGCCTACAATGAGCAGTTCTTC.